These T cell receptor beta chains were read from a single sample in a study of brain T cells in children with intractable seizures. This table comes from immunoSEQ multiplex PCR, and its TCRdb copy is limited to in-frame clones, with some not included. The sample consists of under 150,000 clones, 94% of them appearing once. This specimen consisted of peripheral blood, obtained at surgery. These receptors originate from a boy younger than two with hemimegalencephaly and intractable seizures. Both conserved end residues are part of each CDR3. Each record gives: clone size, J gene, D gene, V gene, CDR3 DNA, CDR3 protein. D genes are given only for firm matches. For some rows the clone size is stated as once, few or many, or as a class when expanded; others skip it.

once | TRBJ2-1 | NA | TRBV5-6 | TGTGCCAGCAACCGCCGGAATGAGCAGTTCTTC | CASNRRNEQFF
NA | TRBJ1-4 | NA | TRBV19 | TGTGCCAGTAGTATCGGGGCGGGTGAAAAACTGTTTTTT | CASSIGAGEKLFF
NA | TRBJ2-7 | TRBD2 | TRBV7-7 | TGTGCCAGCAGCTTAGGGCTAGCGGGAGGGCCGGAGTCTTCCGAGCAGTACTTC | CASSLGLAGGPESSEQYF
NA | TRBJ2-2 | TRBD2 | TRBV7-2 | TGTGCCAGCAGCTTAGGACTAGCGGGGGCCGGGTACGGGGAGCTGTTTTTT | CASSLGLAGAGYGELFF
NA | TRBJ2-7 | TRBD2 | TRBV20-1 | TGCAGTGCTAGTAGACTAGCGGGGCACGAGCAGTACTTC | CSASRLAGHEQYF
NA | TRBJ2-1 | NA | TRBV2 | TGTGCCAGCACCCGGGGAGGTGGTGGAGTTAATGAGCAGTTCTTC | CASTRGGGGVNEQFF
NA | TRBJ2-2 | NA | TRBV7-3 | TGTGCCAGCAGCTTAAGCATCCATGACGGGACCGGGGAGCTGTTTTTT | CASSLSIHDGTGELFF
NA | TRBJ1-2 | NA | TRBV18 | TGTGCCAGCTCACCACCGGAGCTACAGGAAACTAACTATGGCTACACCTTC | CASSPPELQETNYGYTF
NA | TRBJ2-7 | TRBD1 | TRBV2 | TGTGCCAGCAATGGACAGGGGAACGAGCAGTACTTC | CASNGQGNEQYF
NA | TRBJ2-5 | TRBD1 | TRBV2 | TGTGCCAGCACCCTGGACAGGAGCTACCAAGAGACCCAGTACTTC | CASTLDRSYQETQYF
NA | TRBJ1-1 | NA | TRBV6-1 | TGTGCCAGCAGTGAAACGGGGGAGAACACTGAAGCTTTCTTT | CASSETGENTEAFF
NA | TRBJ2-1 | TRBD1 | TRBV10-3 | TGTGCCATCAGGCCCGGGACAGGGGGCAATGAGCAGTTCTTC | CAIRPGTGGNEQFF
NA | TRBJ2-1 | NA | TRBV21-1 | TGTGCCAGCAGCAAGTTTCTATACAATGAGCAGTTCTTC | CASSKFLYNEQFF
NA | TRBJ2-7 | NA | TRBV5-5 | TGTGCCAGCAGCCGTCTAGACTACGAGCAGTACTTC | CASSRLDYEQYF
once | TRBJ2-7 | NA | TRBV4-2 | TGTGCCAGCAGCCTCACCTACAGGTTTCCCTACGAGCAGTACTTC | CASSLTYRFPYEQYF
NA | TRBJ1-2 | NA | TRBV5-6 | TGTGCCAGCAGCTTGGCGTCAGTGGGGGGCTACACCTTC | CASSLASVGGYTF
NA | TRBJ2-7 | TRBD1 | TRBV27 | TGTGCCAGCAGTTTATCGATAAGGGGCAGGGGGCGTCTCTACGAGCAGTACTTC | CASSLSIRGRGRLYEQYF
NA | TRBJ2-2 | NA | TRBV28 | TGTGCCAGCGGCGGGTACACCGGGGAGCTGTTTTTT | CASGGYTGELFF
NA | TRBJ2-1 | TRBD2 | TRBV9 | TGTGCCAGCAGCGCCGCGGGAGGTTCGGTCTACAATGAGCAGTTCTTC | CASSAAGGSVYNEQFF
NA | TRBJ2-7 | NA | TRBV28 | TGTGCCAGCAGTCCGGACCGGGAAATGGGGTACGAGCAGTACTTC | CASSPDREMGYEQYF
NA | TRBJ1-5 | NA | TRBV6-6 | TGTGCCAGCAGGGGCAGGGATGGCAATCAGCCCCAGCATTTT | CASRGRDGNQPQHF
NA | TRBJ2-1 | NA | TRBV28 | TGTGCCAGCAGTTTTGCCCGGGGGCCCCCATGGGAGCAGTTCTTC | CASSFARGPPWEQFF
NA | TRBJ1-2 | NA | TRBV18 | TGTGCCAGCTCACCACCCCAGAGGGTAGGCTACACCTTC | CASSPPQRVGYTF
NA | TRBJ1-2 | NA | TRBV7-3 | TGTGCCAGCAGCGTGACAGGAGCCTATGGCTACACCTTC | CASSVTGAYGYTF
NA | TRBJ1-2 | TRBD1 | TRBV18 | TGTGCCAGCTCCGTCACTACGGTGGAGGGGGCCGGTGGCTACACCTTC | CASSVTTVEGAGGYTF
NA | TRBJ2-7 | NA | TRBV6-5 | TGTGCCAGCAGCCCGAACTACCGTAGGGACGAGCAGTACTTC | CASSPNYRRDEQYF
NA | TRBJ1-1 | TRBD1 | TRBV3-1/TRBV3-2 | TGTGCCAGCAGCCAGCCAGGACAGGGGTCGGCCGCTTTCTTT | CASSQPGQGSAAFF
NA | TRBJ1-1 | TRBD1 | TRBV11-2 | TGTGCCAGCAGCCACCGGGACAGACCTGTGAACACTGAAGCTTTCTTT | CASSHRDRPVNTEAFF
once | TRBJ2-2 | NA | TRBV7-2 | TGTGCCAGCAGCTTAGTATTCAGGGGAGCCGGGGAGCTGTTTTTT | CASSLVFRGAGELFF
NA | TRBJ1-4 | NA | TRBV7-9 | TGTGCCAGCAGCCCCACAGGAGCAAATGAAAAACTGTTTTTT | CASSPTGANEKLFF
NA | TRBJ2-1 | NA | TRBV30 | TGTGCCTGGAGTGTTCCCGGGACACTCTCCTACAATGAGCAGTTCTTC | CAWSVPGTLSYNEQFF
NA | TRBJ2-2 | TRBD2 | TRBV27 | TGTGCCAGCAGTTTATTAGCGGGAGGGAACACCGGGGAGCTGTTTTTT | CASSLLAGGNTGELFF
NA | TRBJ2-3 | TRBD1 | TRBV4-1 | TGCGCCAGCAGCCAAGTCCCCGGGACAGGGAGGACAGATACGCAGTATTTT | CASSQVPGTGRTDTQYF
NA | TRBJ1-4 | NA | TRBV7-9 | TGTGCCAGCAGCTTAGGAACAGGACATGAAAAACTGTTTTTT | CASSLGTGHEKLFF
NA | TRBJ2-1 | NA | TRBV6-5 | TGTGCCAGCAGCCCCTCTCGGAGCTCCTACAATGAGCAGTTCTTC | CASSPSRSSYNEQFF
once | TRBJ1-1 | TRBD1 | TRBV28 | TGTGCCAGCAGCCGGACAGGGGAAAACACTGAAGCTTTCTTT | CASSRTGENTEAFF
NA | TRBJ2-1 | NA | TRBV27 | TGTGCCAGCAGTTTACGGCAGAGCTCCTACAATGAGCAGTTCTTC | CASSLRQSSYNEQFF
NA | TRBJ2-1 | TRBD2 | TRBV6-2/TRBV6-3 | TGTGCCAGCAGTTACGTGACTAGCGGGAGGTCCTCCTACAATGAGCAGTTCTTC | CASSYVTSGRSSYNEQFF
NA | TRBJ2-5 | NA | TRBV18 | TGTGCCAGCTCACCCATCCAAGAGACCCAGTACTTC | CASSPIQETQYF
NA | TRBJ2-3 | NA | TRBV9 | TGTGCCAGCAGCGTAGAAGTAACCACAGATACGCAGTATTTT | CASSVEVTTDTQYF
NA | TRBJ2-1 | NA | TRBV9 | TGTGCCAGTGCTGGCAGCTACAATGAGCAGTTCTTC | CASAGSYNEQFF
NA | TRBJ2-5 | TRBD2 | TRBV7-9 | TGTGCCAGCGGCAGAACTAGCGTGGGTGGGACCCAGTACTTC | CASGRTSVGGTQYF
NA | TRBJ2-5 | TRBD2 | TRBV4-3 | TGCGCCAGCAGCCAGGAACCGGGACTAGAGGGCGAGACCCAGTACTTC | CASSQEPGLEGETQYF
NA | TRBJ1-4 | NA | TRBV2 | TGTGCCAGCTCCGGGACGGCAAATGAAAAACTGTTTTTT | CASSGTANEKLFF
NA | TRBJ1-4 | NA | TRBV5-4 | TGTGCCAGCAGCCAGTGGGGGGGCGGCGAAAAACTGTTTTTT | CASSQWGGGEKLFF
NA | TRBJ2-1 | NA | TRBV7-9 | TGTGCCAGCAGCTCACTAACTTACAATGAGCAGTTCTTC | CASSSLTYNEQFF
NA | TRBJ2-6 | NA | TRBV6-1 | TGTGCCAGCAGTGACCTTGGGGCTGGGGCCAACGTCCTGACTTTC | CASSDLGAGANVLTF
NA | TRBJ1-6 | NA | TRBV18 | TGTGCCAGCTCACCCCGGGCGGGGCCTAATTCACCCCTCCACTTT | CASSPRAGPNSPLHF
NA | TRBJ1-1 | NA | TRBV4-1 | TGCGCCAGCAGCCAAGATCCCGGGGGGGTGAACACTGAAGCTTTCTTT | CASSQDPGGVNTEAFF
NA | TRBJ2-7 | TRBD2 | TRBV2 | TGTGCCAGCAGTGGTACTAGCGGGAGTTCTGAGCAGTACTTC | CASSGTSGSSEQYF
NA | TRBJ1-2 | TRBD1 | TRBV28 | TGTGCCAGCAGCGAGGGGGGACAGGGATATGGCTACACCTTC | CASSEGGQGYGYTF